The 16 T cell receptor beta chains presented below share a single source sample, sequenced in a study of blood T cell repertoires in COVID-19. Profiled with immunoSEQ multiplex PCR; TCRdb holds only in-frame clones, not every one. The sample has 200,000 to 300,000 clones; approximately 90% are singletons. Sequenced material: PBMCs or T cells enriched from blood (not recorded which). The receptors originated from a man aged 35-49 years who had recovered from COVID-19.

The chain has TRBV19 and TRBJ1-5; D gene unclear. This CDR3 region has 12 residues. Germline values: CDR1 LNHDA, CDR2 SQIVND (reference sequence). V was shortened by 8 bases and J by 2 bases, with 7 bases between the two germline ends. The CDR3, as DNA: TGTGCCAGTCGGGTCGGCAATCAGCCCCAGCATTTT. It specifies CASRVGNQPQHF.

The gene calls are TRBV19 and TRBJ2-3, with TRBD2 as a possible D gene (5 bases). V gave up 5 bases and J gave up 0 bases, with 12 bases separating them. Per germline, CDR1 LNHDA and CDR2 SQIVND (reference sequence). This CDR3 contains 15 residues. In DNA, the CDR3 is TGTGCCAGTAGTTCGGGGTACTATAGCACAGATACGCAGTATTTT. Protein: CASSSGYYSTDTQYF.

This clone is a singleton in its sample. The chain couples TRBV9 to TRBJ2-1; 10 bases map to TRBD2. Trimming cost V 3 bases and J 9 bases; bases outside gene matches: 15. CDR3 length: 17 amino acids. CDR1 and CDR2 (germline): SGDLS, YYNGEE. The CDR3 DNA sequence: TGTGCCAGCAGCGGGACCTCAAGCGGGGGGGCCGATCGTGAGCAGTTCTTC. It translates to CASSGTSSGGADREQFF.

The V gene is TRBV5-1, the J gene TRBJ1-4, with 7 bases matching TRBD1. Germline values: CDR1 SGHRS, CDR2 YFSETQ. The CDR3 is 15 residues long. V shed 1 base and J 5 bases; nucleotides not matched to a gene: 5. The chain's CDR3 is CASSLSGQTNEKLFF. The CDR3 DNA is TGCGCCAGCAGCTTGTCGGGACAGACAAATGAAAAACTGTTTTTT.

The V call is TRBV19, the J call TRBJ1-1; 9 nucleotides align to TRBD1. Losses at the gene ends were 6 bases for V and 4 bases for J; bases not matched to a gene: 6. This CDR3 contains 14 residues. CDR1 and CDR2 (germline): LNHDA, SQIVND (reference sequence). CDR3 loop: CASSLGTGITEAFF. The CDR3, as DNA: TGTGCCAGTAGCCTTGGGACAGGGATCACTGAAGCTTTCTTT.

This chain joins TRBV5-1 and TRBJ1-1; 7 bases fit TRBD1. The CDR3 extends over 15 amino acids. Germline V gene lookup returns CDR1 SGHRS and CDR2 YFSETQ. Germline trimming cut 1 base from V and 1 base from J; bases unmatched to any gene: 4. In DNA, the CDR3 is TGCGCCAGCAGCTTGAGAGGGGGCGAGAACACTGAAGCTTTCTTT. Amino acid sequence: CASSLRGGENTEAFF.

The V call is TRBV4-1, the J call TRBJ2-1, with D perhaps matching TRBD2 (5 bases). The CDR3 extends over 14 amino acids. Germline V CDR1 and CDR2: MGHRA, YSYEKL. V was cut by 0 bases and J by 5 bases, with 8 bases left in between. CDR3 region: CASSQDGLDNEQFF. The CDR3 DNA is TGCGCCAGCAGCCAAGACGGACTGGACAATGAGCAGTTCTTC.

The chain couples TRBV19 to TRBJ2-5; D call uncertain. The CDR3 is 15 residues long. V lost 2 bases, J lost 7 bases, and 17 bases lay in between. Germline V CDR1 and CDR2: LNHDA, SQIVND (reference sequence). The DNA of the CDR3 is TGTGCCAGTAGTATACGGGTCCGAACGTCTTTGACCCAGTACTTC. It specifies CASSIRVRTSLTQYF.

The chain recombines TRBV5-4 with TRBJ2-1, with no clear D. Germline V gene data show CDR1 as SGHNT and CDR2 as YYREEE (reference sequence). The CDR3 totals 15 residues. Trimming removed 4 bases at V and 2 bases at J, with 13 bases between. The CDR3 nucleotides are TGTGCCAGCAGCCCGAGTAATCCCGCCTACAATGAGCAGTTCTTC. This codes for CASSPSNPAYNEQFF.

The V call is TRBV11-2, the J call TRBJ2-7; D is ambiguous. The CDR3 consists of 13 residues. V was cut by 4 bases and J by 3 bases, with 10 bases left in between. CDR1 SGHAT and CDR2 FQNNGV come from the germline V gene. This chain's CDR3 is CASSSNPGYEQYF. CDR3 bases: TGTGCCAGCAGCTCTAATCCGGGCTACGAGCAGTACTTC.

The rearrangement links TRBV5-1 to TRBJ2-6; D possibly corresponds to TRBD1 (6 bases). The germline V gene has CDR1 SGHRS and CDR2 YFSETQ. The CDR3 runs to 17 residues. V lost 4 bases to trimming and J lost 1 base, with 15 bases between them. CDR3 DNA: TGCGCCAGCAGCCCATACCCGGACAGATCTGGGGCCAACGTCCTGACTTTC. Residues: CASSPYPDRSGANVLTF.

The V call is TRBV5-8, the J call TRBJ1-2; the D gene is possibly TRBD1 (6 bases). The germline V gene has CDR1 SGHTS and CDR2 YDEGEE. Trimming removed 3 bases at V and 8 bases at J, with 17 bases between. The CDR3 consists of 14 residues. CDR3 nucleotides: TGTGCCAGCAGCTCATTACAGGGTTATTACGGCTACACCTTC. It encodes CASSSLQGYYGYTF.

The V gene is TRBV15, the J gene TRBJ1-2; the D is unclear. This CDR3 spans 14 amino acids. Per the germline V gene, CDR1 is LNHNV and CDR2 is YYDKDF (reference sequence). V dropped 5 bases and J dropped 8 bases, with 18 bases sitting between them. The CDR3 is CATSGFRQAQGYTF. CDR3 DNA sequence: TGTGCCACCAGCGGCTTCCGGCAGGCGCAAGGCTACACCTTC.

The chain uses TRBV6-5 and TRBJ1-2, with a weak D call TRBD1 (6 bases). The CDR3 is 14 amino acids. CDR1 is MNHEY, CDR2 SVGAGI, per germline. Trimming removed 4 bases at V and 8 bases at J, with 17 bases between. This chain's CDR3 is CASSFTGQIRGYTF. CDR3 sequence (DNA): TGTGCCAGCAGTTTCACCGGACAGATCAGAGGCTACACCTTC.

The rearrangement uses TRBV5-4 and TRBJ2-7; maybe TRBD2 (6 bases). The V gene lost 3 bases and the J gene lost 6 bases, with 10 bases spanning the gap. Per germline, CDR1 SGHNT and CDR2 YYREEE (reference sequence). The CDR3 totals 12 residues. CDR3 residues: CASSSGTAEQYF. In nucleotides, the CDR3 is TGTGCCAGCAGCTCTGGGACTGCCGAGCAGTACTTC.

The chain recombines TRBV6-5 with TRBJ2-1; D unresolved. This CDR3 contains 12 residues. From germline, CDR1 is MNHEY and CDR2 SVGAGI. V was trimmed by 2 bases and J by 7 bases, leaving 6 bases between them. The CDR3 loop is CASSYPPNEQFF. The DNA for the CDR3 is TGTGCCAGCAGTTACCCCCCAAATGAGCAGTTCTTC.